This passage covers 18 T cell receptor beta chains from one sample sequenced in a study of blood T cell repertoires in COVID-19. Method: immunoSEQ multiplex PCR; TCRdb's copy keeps in-frame clones and lacks some. The repertoire includes under 350,000 clones, 89% of them detected once, and around 1.9% sits in the top ten. Sequencing used PBMCs or T cells enriched from blood (not recorded which). The receptors were gathered from a woman aged 55-70 years who had recovered from COVID-19.

This chain joins TRBV27 and TRBJ1-1; D might be TRBD1 (6 bases). V was shortened by 8 bases and J by 4 bases, with 17 bases between the two germline ends. The CDR3 sequence is 14 residues long. Germline loops: CDR1 MNHEY, CDR2 SMNVEV (reference sequence). CDR3 region: CASLLGGGGTEAFF. CDR3 sequence (DNA): TGTGCCAGCCTCCTCGGGGGAGGGGGCACTGAAGCTTTCTTT.

Only a few counts were recorded for this clone. CDR3 bases: TGTGCCAGCAGTTACGTCTACGGTGAAAAACTGTTTTTT. Encoded protein: CASSYVYGEKLFF. The chain links TRBV28 to TRBJ1-4; D gene ambiguous. The CDR3 extends over 13 amino acids. V was trimmed by 4 bases and J by 7 bases, leaving 10 bases between them. Germline V gene lookup returns CDR1 MDHEN and CDR2 SYDVKM.

The CDR3 here is CASRNFGANVLTF. The CDR3, as DNA: TGTGCCAGCAGAAACTTTGGGGCCAACGTCCTGACTTTC. The rearrangement links TRBV7-3 to TRBJ2-6; D unclear. The V gene lost 6 bases and the J gene lost 3 bases, with 6 bases spanning the gap. The length of the CDR3 is 13 residues. Germline V lookup: CDR1 SGHTA, CDR2 FQGTGA.

The chain recombines TRBV24-1 with TRBJ1-1; no firm D call. The CDR3 has 13 amino acids. The V end lost 5 bases, the J end lost 5 bases, and 11 bases lay between the germline ends. CDR1 and CDR2 (germline): KGHDR, SFDVKD. CDR3 nucleotide sequence: TGTGCCACCAGTGGCGGGCCGGGGACTGAAGCTTTCTTT. The encoded protein is CATSGGPGTEAFF.

The chain has TRBV11-1 and TRBJ2-1, with 11 nucleotides matching TRBD2. Losses at the gene ends were 5 bases for V and 6 bases for J; bases not matched to a gene: 6. Germline V gene sequence: CDR1 SGHAT, CDR2 FQDESV (reference sequence). This CDR3 is built from 15 residues. The CDR3 loop is CASSPGLAALNEQFF. CDR3 nucleotides: TGTGCCAGCAGCCCGGGACTAGCGGCCCTCAATGAGCAGTTCTTC.

The V and J genes are TRBV5-1 and TRBJ1-6, with D possibly TRBD1 on 6 matching bases. Germline CDR1 reads SGHRS; CDR2 reads YFSETQ. V was cut by 4 bases and J by 7 bases, with 9 bases left in between. The CDR3 consists of 13 residues. The chain's CDR3 is CASSPDRNSPLHF. As DNA, the CDR3 is TGCGCCAGCAGCCCGGACAGAAATTCACCCCTCCACTTT.

The rearrangement links TRBV3-1 (or the pseudogene TRBV3-2) to TRBJ2-2; 11 bases are shared with TRBD2. This CDR3 spans 16 amino acids. J lost 6 bases, V lost 2 bases, and 5 bases had no gene match. In germline, CDR1 is LGHDT, CDR2 YNNKEL (reference sequence). CDR3 nucleotides: TGTGCCAGCAGCCAATACTCTAGCGGGAGGCCCGGGGAGCTGTTTTTT. It yields the protein CASSQYSSGRPGELFF.

The chain couples TRBV9 to TRBJ2-3; D may be TRBD2 (5 bases). V lost 3 bases and J 8 bases, leaving 13 bases between the germline ends. CDR1 is SGDLS and CDR2 is YYNGEE in the germline V gene. The CDR3 sequence is 13 residues long. Here the CDR3 reads CASSGGSSPTQYF. Written as DNA, the CDR3 is TGTGCCAGCAGCGGAGGATCTAGCCCTACGCAGTATTTT.

This clone was picked up one time. This chain links TRBV5-1 with TRBJ1-1; the D is unclear. Germline V gene sequence: CDR1 SGHRS, CDR2 YFSETQ. The CDR3 spans 15 residues. The V end was cut by 0 bases, the J end by 1 base, with 10 bases between. The CDR3 is CASSLGLTRNTEAFF. The DNA for the CDR3 is TGCGCCAGCAGCTTGGGACTAACTCGGAACACTGAAGCTTTCTTT.

The rearrangement uses TRBV4-1 and TRBJ1-2; tentatively, D is TRBD1 (5 bases). Looked up from germline, CDR1 is MGHRA and CDR2 is YSYEKL. V was trimmed by 0 bases and J by 4 bases, leaving 15 bases between them. This CDR3 is 16 amino acids long. Written as DNA, the CDR3 is TGCGCCAGCAGCCAAGATGTTGACAGCTGGGGCTATGGCTACACCTTC. Protein: CASSQDVDSWGYGYTF.

This clone was counted a few times. V and J are TRBV10-2 and TRBJ1-1, with TRBD1 matching over 7 bases. Germline V gene sequence: CDR1 WSHSY, CDR2 SAAADI. The CDR3 sequence is 14 residues long. Losses at the gene ends were 5 bases for V and 3 bases for J; bases not matched to a gene: 6. The CDR3 is CASSLTGVDTEAFF. In DNA, the CDR3 is TGCGCCAGCAGTTTAACAGGGGTGGACACTGAAGCTTTCTTT.

This clone was detected once. The V call is TRBV19, the J call TRBJ2-2, with 8 bases identical to TRBD1. V dropped 8 bases and J dropped 4; count of bases not matched to a gene: 6. CDR3 size: 14 residues. Germline V gives CDR1 LNHDA, CDR2 SQIVND (reference sequence). CDR3 protein: CASYTGTGTGELFF. The CDR3 bases are TGTGCCAGTTACACCGGGACAGGCACCGGGGAGCTGTTTTTT.

The rearrangement uses TRBV3-1 (or the pseudogene TRBV3-2) and TRBJ2-7, with 9 bases aligning to TRBD2. The CDR3 consists of 12 residues. Germline loops: CDR1 LGHDT, CDR2 YNNKEL (reference sequence). The ends lost 4 bases at V and 6 bases at J; junction bases unmatched: 1. As DNA, the CDR3 is TGTGCCAGCAGCCGCGGGGGGGGCGAGCAGTACTTC. The encoded protein is CASSRGGGEQYF.

J is TRBJ1-6 and V is TRBV27; possibly TRBD1 for D (6 bases). The CDR3 sequence is 12 residues long. Trimming took 4 bases from V and 11 from J, leaving 9 bases between them. Per germline, CDR1 MNHEY and CDR2 SMNVEV (reference sequence). This CDR3 is CASSYQGTPLHF. The CDR3, as DNA: TGTGCCAGCAGTTATCAGGGGACACCCCTCCACTTT.

This chain uses TRBV12-5 with TRBJ1-1; D is unresolved. CDR1 LGHNT and CDR2 FRNRAP come from the germline V gene. V lost 0 bases and J 4 bases, leaving 15 bases between the germline ends. The CDR3 totals 16 residues. In DNA form, the CDR3 reads TGTGCTAGTGGTTTGGTACTTCAAGCGGAGGGCACTGAAGCTTTCTTT. Translating it yields CASGLVLQAEGTEAFF.

The chain has TRBV7-9 and TRBJ2-7; 8 positions match TRBD2. Per the germline V gene, CDR1 is SEHNR and CDR2 is FQNEAQ (reference sequence). CDR3 length: 15 amino acids. With 4 bases clipped from V and 6 bases from J, the junction kept 11 bases outside the gene matches. The CDR3: CASSSPGTRKGEQYF. As DNA, the CDR3 is TGTGCCAGCAGCTCCCCCGGGACTAGAAAGGGCGAGCAGTACTTC.

The genes are TRBV7-9 and TRBJ1-1, with D possibly being TRBD1 (6 bases). The CDR3 totals 16 residues. V lost 2 bases and J 6 bases, leaving 19 bases between the germline ends. Germline assignment: CDR1 SEHNR and CDR2 FQNEAQ (reference sequence). CDR3 region: CASSLTPTRGRAEAFF. The DNA for the CDR3 is TGTGCCAGCAGCTTAACACCTACCAGGGGAAGGGCTGAAGCTTTCTTT.

This clone was counted once. The V and J genes are TRBV10-3 and TRBJ1-4; 7 nucleotides line up with TRBD1. Germline V gene data show CDR1 as ENHRY and CDR2 as SYGVKD. The length of the CDR3 is 14 residues. The junction had 5 bases not matched to a gene; V was cut back by 4 bases and J by 6 bases. The CDR3 sequence is CAISVDRVHEKLFF. CDR3 bases: TGTGCCATCAGTGTAGACAGGGTTCATGAAAAACTGTTTTTT.